This TCR beta chain was captured by sequencing in a study of blood T cell repertoires in COVID-19 (dated by TCRdb to the early 2020s). Concerning the study at large: Collaborator samples came from the United States, Italy and Spain and covered acute and convalescent phases of COVID-19. The prospective study material was composed of cDNA or gDNA derived from T cells, B-cell-depleted T cells, or PBMCs. Deeply sampled blood TCRbeta repertoires from subjects exposed to, actively infected with, or recovered from COVID-19 were included in the dataset. The repertoires were made available in a free public database intended to serve as a resource for research on the immune response to SARS-CoV-2. The samples were drawn from two sources: the first 160 participants of the ongoing ImmuneRACE study, and 1,254 subjects contributed by 6 global collaborators. A de-identified subject ID, COVID-19 status, age in years and sex were almost always included in the sample metadata. Where available, HLA class I and class II types were obtained from metadata supplied by the sample provider rather than from assay-based typing.

Broad study findings and their caveats: Clinical and demographic metadata were provided uncurated, with the amount varying by source and participant.

The collaborating institutions used their own protocols to collect whole blood in K2EDTA tubes. Collaborator samples were shipped for TCRbeta analysis as frozen whole blood, isolated PBMCs, or DNA extracted from either sample type. The immunoSEQ Assay, a bias-controlled multiplex PCR, was used to amplify TCRbeta CDR3 regions from genomic DNA. On the authors' methods: Within the assay, amplification of reference gene primers was used to estimate how many nucleated cells each sample contained. Sequence reads were collapsed and filtered to measure the absolute abundance of every unique TCRbeta CDR3 rearrangement. For each sample, productive Simpson clonality was calculated as the square root of Simpson's diversity index over productive rearrangements. TCRdb took over this immuneACCESS table, retaining in-frame rearrangements with V and J assigned. Such tables are incomplete; in checked studies, under half of the missing clones stem from an unresolved V gene, and the remainder is unexplained. D and trimming come from the DNA, and the V and J calls and clone size come from that table. Here the sample has tens of thousands of clones; roughly 85% occur a single time. The top ten hold approximately 20% of the sample.

Turning to this clone: Its antigen is currently not known. No base quality information exists; no much larger clone differs at one position.

Counted from cysteine to phenylalanine, this CDR3 has 15 amino acids. Of all the DNA, just the CDR3 is kept, 45 bases in frame from base 1. V and J are trimmed by 2 bases and 5 bases, and the gene matches miss 8 bases of the junction. CDR1 is given as SGHKS and CDR2 as YYEKEE, both from the germline V gene (reference sequence). The sequence was obtained from a human donor in a cohort sampled during active COVID-19. This sequence uses TRBV5-5 and TRBJ1-1; 8 nucleotides in the junction match TRBD1. Sequencing was performed on peripheral blood. The DNA sequence is TGTGCCAGCAGCTTCGGCAGGGGGCGAGTTACTGAAGCTTTCTTT. Translated, this gives CASSFGRGRVTEAFF.